The next 17 T cell receptor beta chains were all read from a single sample in a study of radiotherapy plus CTLA-4 blockade in lung cancer (dated by TCRdb to between 2018 and 2020). Library construction relied on the immunoSEQ multiplex PCR assay. The clones in this table, taken by TCRdb from immuneACCESS, are in-frame only. Not every clone is retained; where verified, under half of the shortfall comes from an unresolved V gene, and the cause of the rest is unknown. The sample has tens of thousands of clones on record, roughly three quarters of them singletons. 15% to 20% of the sample is taken by the ten largest. Sequenced material: peripheral blood, taken from a patient treated with radiotherapy plus ipilimumab. The receptors stem from a human donor with non-small cell lung cancer that progressed on radiotherapy plus ipilimumab.

V is TRBV15 and J is TRBJ1-1, with a weak D call TRBD1 (5 bases). The V end lost 5 bases, the J end lost 5 bases, and 18 bases lay between the germline ends. Germline V lookup: CDR1 LNHNV, CDR2 YYDKDF (reference sequence). The CDR3 length is 15 residues. CDR3 protein: CATSPQPGGETEAFF. CDR3 nucleotide sequence: TGTGCCACCAGCCCCCAACCGGGGGGAGAGACTGAAGCTTTCTTT.

The gene calls are TRBV5-1 and TRBJ1-2; D is undetermined. Trimming took off 0 bases at V and 5 bases at J, with 5 bases between the two ends. The germline gives CDR1 SGHRS, CDR2 YFSETQ. The CDR3 runs 12 residues. This chain's CDR3 is CASSLGEYGYTF. The CDR3 DNA follows: TGCGCCAGCAGCTTGGGGGAATATGGCTACACCTTC.

V and J are TRBV15 and TRBJ1-5, with D hard to call. Deletions cut 5 bases from V and 6 bases from J, with 8 bases between. CDR1 and CDR2 from the germline V gene are LNHNV and YYDKDF (reference sequence). CDR3 size: 12 residues. The CDR3 nucleotides read TGTGCCACCAGCCCCCTGGGTCAGCCCCAGCATTTT. This sequence encodes CATSPLGQPQHF.

The V call is TRBV6-5, the J call TRBJ1-1; D not resolved. CDR1 MNHEY and CDR2 SVGAGI come from the germline V gene. The CDR3 loop spans 12 amino acids. The V and J ends lost 6 bases and 8 bases respectively, with 13 bases between them. The CDR3 sequence is CASSLSGREAFF. The CDR3 region has the DNA TGTGCCAGCAGCCTTTCGGGCAGGGAAGCTTTCTTT.

Notes on this clone: At the DNA level, this CDR3 is encoded by other sequences in the same sample as well. The gene calls are TRBV5-1 and TRBJ2-2, with D possibly matching TRBD2 (6 bases). Germline V gene sequence: CDR1 SGHRS, CDR2 YFSETQ. CDR3 length: 16 residues. The V end was cut by 4 bases, the J end by 1 base, with 14 bases between. The CDR3 here is CASSPGGRGNTGELFF. CDR3 nucleotide sequence: TGCGCCAGCAGCCCTGGCGGGCGGGGGAACACCGGGGAGCTGTTTTTT.

The rearrangement joins TRBV4-3 to TRBJ1-2; D unclear. The CDR3 consists of 13 residues. The germline V gene encodes CDR1 LGHNA and CDR2 YSLEER. V lost 4 bases and J 0 bases, leaving 6 bases between the germline ends. Written as DNA, the CDR3 is TGCGCCAGCAGCCCCCATCCTAACTATGGCTACACCTTC. It is translated as CASSPHPNYGYTF.

The genes are TRBV6-1 and TRBJ2-7; 9 nucleotides match TRBD1. V shed 2 bases, J shed 0 bases, and the junction held 8 bases outside the gene matches. Germline values: CDR1 MNHNS, CDR2 SASEGT. The CDR3 contains 17 residues. This CDR3 reads CASSERAGTGSSYEQYF. In DNA form, the CDR3 reads TGTGCCAGCAGTGAACGGGCGGGGACAGGGAGCTCCTACGAGCAGTACTTC.

The chain joins TRBV5-1 to TRBJ1-4; D is perhaps TRBD1 (5 bases). Germline V gene lookup returns CDR1 SGHRS and CDR2 YFSETQ. The CDR3 consists of 14 residues. Trimming shortened V by 0 bases and J by 10 bases, and 13 bases separated the two germline ends. The chain's CDR3 is CASSLGQGTGKLFF. The DNA of the CDR3 is TGCGCCAGCAGCTTGGGGCAGGGTACTGGAAAACTGTTTTTT.

J is TRBJ2-3 and V is TRBV7-6; D not certain. The germline V gene encodes CDR1 SGHVS and CDR2 FNYEAQ. V was clipped by 5 bases and J by 6 bases, with 15 bases between them. This CDR3 is built from 14 residues. The CDR3 protein is CASSQPDGSDTQYF. The CDR3 nucleotides read TGTGCCAGCAGCCAACCGGACGGGTCCGATACGCAGTATTTT.

The rearrangement uses TRBV27 and TRBJ2-3; 10 positions match TRBD2. The junction had 0 bases not matched to a gene; V was cut back by 3 bases and J by 0 bases. The CDR3 is made up of 15 amino acids. Germline CDR1 MNHEY, CDR2 SMNVEV (reference sequence). The CDR3 sequence is CASSLTSGSTDTQYF. The CDR3 coding sequence is TGTGCCAGCAGTTTGACTAGCGGGAGCACAGATACGCAGTATTTT.

There are a few counts of this clone. The V call is TRBV11-2, the J call TRBJ2-2, with a weak D call TRBD1 (6 bases). The length of the CDR3 is 17 residues. The V end lost 1 base, the J end lost 4 bases, and 16 bases lay between the germline ends. Germline CDR1 SGHAT, CDR2 FQNNGV. CDR3 loop: CASSLGLSTGSTGELFF. As DNA, the CDR3 is TGTGCCAGCAGCTTAGGGTTGTCCACAGGGTCCACCGGGGAGCTGTTTTTT.

This chain links TRBV6-7 with TRBJ1-1, with D possibly matching TRBD1 (6 bases). TRBV6-7 is recorded as an ORF, its role being uncertain. The V end was cut by 2 bases, the J end by 2 bases, with 9 bases between. The CDR3 length is 14 residues. The CDR3, as DNA: TGTGCCAGCAGTTACGGGGGGCAAAACACTGAAGCTTTCTTT. Protein sequence: CASSYGGQNTEAFF.

This clone was counted between two and nine times. This rearrangement joins TRBV19 to TRBJ1-1; D is ambiguous. V lost 7 bases to trimming and J lost 7 bases, with 16 bases between them. This CDR3 has 13 residues. Germline-derived CDR1 and CDR2 are LNHDA and SQIVND (reference sequence). In DNA, the CDR3 is TGTGCCAGTACCCCGCGAGGGATGCTTGAAGCTTTCTTT. As protein: CASTPRGMLEAFF.

The gene calls are TRBV7-8 and TRBJ2-3; TRBD2 might be the D (5 bases). V lost 3 bases, J lost 8 bases, and 12 bases lay in between. The CDR3 is 13 residues long. Germline CDR1 SGHVS, CDR2 FQNEAQ. CDR3 protein: CASSFGLGGTQYF. CDR3 DNA sequence: TGTGCCAGCAGCTTTGGGCTAGGAGGTACGCAGTATTTT.

The CDR3 here is CATSRDRASKGYTF. CDR3 coding DNA: TGTGCCACCTCGAGGGACAGAGCAAGCAAGGGCTACACCTTC. J is TRBJ1-2 and V is TRBV15; 7 nucleotides align to TRBD1. CDR3 size: 14 residues. Trimming took 8 bases from V and 8 from J; bases not matched to a gene: 14. Germline V gene data show CDR1 as LNHNV and CDR2 as YYDKDF (reference sequence). The variable domain in full, with the rest retrieved from reference TRBV15 and TRBJ1-2, is DAMVIQNPRYQVTQFGKPVTLSCSQTLNHNVMYWYQQKSSQAPKLLFHYYDKDFNNEADTPDNFQSRRPNTSFCFLDIRSPGLGDTAMYLCATSRDRASKGYTFGSGTRLTVV.

This chain connects TRBV9 to TRBJ2-3; D gene ambiguous. This CDR3 contains 14 residues. Germline V gives CDR1 SGDLS, CDR2 YYNGEE. With 1 base removed from V and 2 bases from J, the gap between germline ends came to 8 bases. In DNA form, the CDR3 reads TGTGCCAGCAGCGTAAGGCCAGACACAGATACGCAGTATTTT. Amino acid sequence: CASSVRPDTDTQYF. The variable domain in full, with the rest retrieved from reference TRBV9 and TRBJ2-3, is DSGVTQTPKHLITATGQRVTLRCSPRSGDLSVYWYQQSLDQGLQFLIQYYNGEERAKGNILERFSAQQFPDLHSELNLSSLELGDSALYFCASSVRPDTDTQYFGPGTRLTVL.

This sequence joins TRBV6-5 and TRBJ1-2; D is unclear. There are 15 residues in the CDR3. V was shortened by 2 bases and J by 8 bases, with 18 bases between the two germline ends. Germline V gives CDR1 MNHEY, CDR2 SVGAGI. CDR3 amino acids: CASSYGLGGLGGYTF. The CDR3 DNA reads TGTGCCAGCAGTTACGGGTTGGGCGGCCTCGGGGGCTACACCTTC.